A single sample is the source of the 30 T cell receptor beta chains below, sequenced in a study of OX40 agonist ivuxolimab in advanced cancers. Repertoires were generated with immunoSEQ multiplex PCR, while TCRdb's copy carries only in-frame clones and drops some. The table records around 75,000 clones, around nine tenths of them present only once. Source: CD4+ or CD8+ T cells sorted from blood, taken in a trial of the OX40 agonist ivuxolimab. The receptors originated from an adult with an advanced solid tumor such as melanoma, head and neck, liver or kidney cancer.

The chain uses TRBV6-5 and TRBJ2-1; 8 bases map to TRBD1. Germline V gene sequence: CDR1 MNHEY, CDR2 SVGAGI. The V segment lost 5 bases and the J segment 8 bases; nucleotides outside the gene matches: 8. The CDR3 is 14 residues long. The CDR3 loop is CASSRNRGTDEQFF. The CDR3 DNA reads TGTGCCAGCAGTCGTAACAGGGGGACGGATGAGCAGTTCTTC.

The chain is built from TRBV5-1 and TRBJ1-1; D gene ambiguous. The CDR3 sequence is 14 residues long. V was pared by 0 bases and J by 2 bases, with 8 bases between. Per germline, CDR1 SGHRS and CDR2 YFSETQ. CDR3 region: CASSLGAGNTEAFF. CDR3 nucleotide sequence: TGCGCCAGCAGCTTGGGGGCCGGTAACACTGAAGCTTTCTTT. The whole variable domain, remainder taken from reference TRBV5-1 and TRBJ1-1, is KAGVTQTPRYLIKTRGQQVTLSCSPISGHRSVSWYQQTPGQGLQFLFEYFSETQRNKGNFPGRFSGRQFSNSRSEMNVSTLELGDSALYLCASSLGAGNTEAFFGQGTRLTVV.

The chain couples TRBV5-1 to TRBJ1-1; no reliable D call. V lost 4 bases to trimming and J lost 1 base, with 14 bases between them. Looked up from germline, CDR1 is SGHRS and CDR2 is YFSETQ. This CDR3 contains 15 residues. As DNA, the CDR3 is TGCGCCAGCAGCCAGAGCCCAGGAGGGAACACTGAAGCTTTCTTT. This codes for CASSQSPGGNTEAFF. Looking up the rest from reference TRBV5-1 and TRBJ1-1 gives the full variable domain: KAGVTQTPRYLIKTRGQQVTLSCSPISGHRSVSWYQQTPGQGLQFLFEYFSETQRNKGNFPGRFSGRQFSNSRSEMNVSTLELGDSALYLCASSQSPGGNTEAFFGQGTRLTVV.

The chain carries TRBV29-1 and TRBJ1-2; no clear D gene. This CDR3 is built from 11 residues. Trimming removed 4 bases from V and 6 bases from J, with 9 bases in between. Germline CDR1 reads SQVTM; CDR2 reads ANQGSEA. CDR3 coding DNA: TGCAGCGTTGGAAAGGGCGATGGCTACACCTTC. Protein sequence: CSVGKGDGYTF.

About this clone itself: One junction end does not reproduce the germline sequence, and a read error may be involved. This chain joins TRBV7-7 and TRBJ2-3, with TRBD2 matching 12 bases. This CDR3 has 15 residues. Germline CDR1 is SSHAT and CDR2 is FNYEAQ (reference sequence). DNA for the CDR3: TGTGCTAGCAGCCGGGGACTAGCGGGTTCAGATACGCAGTATTTT. Amino acid sequence: CASSRGLAGSDTQYF.

The CDR3 bases are TGTGCCAGCAGCTTCACCCGGGGCGGAACTGAAGCTTTCTTT. Protein sequence: CASSFTRGGTEAFF. V is TRBV7-8 and J is TRBJ1-1; TRBD1 might be the D (5 bases). The germline V and J ends were trimmed by 3 bases and 5 bases, with 13 bases remaining between them. CDR1 is SGHVS, CDR2 FQNEAQ, per germline. The CDR3 is made up of 14 amino acids.

This chain links TRBV6-5 with TRBJ2-7; perhaps TRBD1 as D (6 bases). V dropped 7 bases and J dropped 8 bases, with 18 bases sitting between them. Germline CDR1 MNHEY, CDR2 SVGAGI. The CDR3 has 13 residues. The CDR3 DNA reads as TGTGCCAGCACCCCGATATCAGGGGCCCAGCAGTACTTC. Translation: CASTPISGAQQYF.

The chain links TRBV11-1 to TRBJ2-1; a possible D gene is TRBD2 (6 bases). This CDR3 is built from 15 residues. V was cut by 5 bases and J by 0 bases, with 11 bases left in between. The germline CDR1 and CDR2 sequences are SGHAT and FQDESV (reference sequence). CDR3 loop: CASSQGRSSYNEQFF. CDR3 bases: TGTGCCAGCAGCCAAGGGAGGAGCTCCTACAATGAGCAGTTCTTC.

The V and J genes are TRBV19 and TRBJ2-3, with 9 positions matching TRBD2. CDR1 and CDR2 (germline): LNHDA, SQIVND (reference sequence). CDR3 length equals 16 residues. The junction had 8 bases not matched to a gene; V was cut back by 5 bases and J by 2 bases. Here the CDR3 DNA reads TGTGCCAGTAGTTGGGGGACTAGCTCTTACACAGATACGCAGTATTTT. Its translation: CASSWGTSSYTDTQYF. Full variable domain (outside the CDR3, taken from reference TRBV19 and TRBJ2-3): DGGITQSPKYLFRKEGQNVTLSCEQNLNHDAMYWYRQDPGQGLRLIYYSQIVNDFQKGDIAEGYSVSREKKESFPLTVTSAQKNPTAFYLCASSWGTSSYTDTQYFGPGTRLTVL.

The rearrangement joins TRBV10-3 to TRBJ2-2; 10 bases map to TRBD2. J was trimmed by 5 bases and V by 0 bases; bases with no gene match: 6. This CDR3 comprises 17 residues. Germline-derived CDR1 and CDR2 are ENHRY and SYGVKD. CDR3 loop: CAISESITSGETGELFF. CDR3 nucleotides: TGTGCCATCAGTGAGTCGATAACTAGCGGGGAAACCGGGGAGCTGTTTTTT.

This clone was found a few times. The CDR3 sequence is CSVKKTTEAFF. As DNA, the CDR3 is TGCAGCGTTAAAAAGACCACTGAAGCTTTCTTT. The V gene is TRBV29-1, the J gene TRBJ1-1; D is unclear. Germline V CDR1 and CDR2: SQVTM, ANQGSEA. Trimming left V 5 bases short and J 4 bases short, with 8 bases between. This CDR3 is 11 amino acids long.

V is TRBV5-1 and J is TRBJ1-5, with D perhaps matching TRBD1 (6 bases). The CDR3 runs 14 residues. Germline values: CDR1 SGHRS, CDR2 YFSETQ. The V and J ends lost 4 bases and 3 bases respectively, with 11 bases between them. The CDR3 is CASSPTGFNQPQHF. CDR3 sequence (DNA): TGCGCCAGCAGCCCGACAGGTTTCAATCAGCCCCAGCATTTT.

V usage is TRBV5-1 and J usage is TRBJ2-7; no clear D. The CDR3 runs 11 residues. Germline V gives CDR1 SGHRS, CDR2 YFSETQ. Trimming shortened V by 3 bases and J by 3 bases, and 4 bases separated the two germline ends. The CDR3 coding sequence is TGCGCCAGCAGCTCTTACTACGAGCAGTACTTC. As protein: CASSSYYEQYF.

CDR3 sequence: CASGEGNEQFF. The CDR3 nucleotides are TGCGCCAGCGGGGAGGGCAATGAGCAGTTCTTC. The V and J genes are TRBV5-1 and TRBJ2-1; 7 nucleotides line up with TRBD2. CDR1 is SGHRS and CDR2 is YFSETQ in the germline V gene. After removal of 7 bases from V and 6 bases from J, the junction contained 1 base not matched to a gene. The CDR3 runs to 11 residues.

In nucleotides, the CDR3 is TGTGCCAGCAGCCAAAAACGGTCTAACGGCCACGAGCAGTACTTC. Encoded protein: CASSQKRSNGHEQYF. The rearrangement uses TRBV4-2 and TRBJ2-7; the D is unclear. The CDR3 loop spans 15 amino acids. The V and J ends lost 2 bases and 5 bases respectively, with 16 bases between them. The V gene's germline CDR1 is LGHNA and CDR2 YNFKEQ.

The chain is built from TRBV20-1 and TRBJ1-2; 7 bases are shared with TRBD1. The CDR3 sequence is 11 residues long. Germline loops: CDR1 DFQATT, CDR2 SNEGSKA (reference sequence). The CDR3 region is CSGGTVYGYTF. The CDR3 DNA follows: TGCAGCGGAGGGACAGTCTATGGCTACACCTTC.

The V gene is TRBV7-9, the J gene TRBJ1-4, with D hard to call. The CDR3 is 12 amino acids. V shed 7 bases and J shed 4 bases, with 7 bases lying between them. CDR1 SEHNR and CDR2 FQNEAQ come from the germline V gene (reference sequence). CDR3 DNA sequence: TGTGCCAGCATGGGTTATAATGAAAAACTGTTTTTT. Protein sequence: CASMGYNEKLFF.

This rearrangement joins TRBV19 to TRBJ1-5, with 8 bases lining up with TRBD1. Per the germline V gene, CDR1 is LNHDA and CDR2 is SQIVND (reference sequence). V shed 7 bases and J 5 bases; nucleotides not matched to a gene: 7. The CDR3 loop spans 14 amino acids. Here the CDR3 reads CASKNGQGHQPQHF. The CDR3 DNA sequence: TGTGCCAGTAAGAACGGACAGGGCCATCAGCCCCAGCATTTT.

The gene calls are TRBV11-1 and TRBJ2-7; the match to TRBD2 covers 8 bases. V lost 6 bases and J lost 3; bases outside the gene matches: 16. The CDR3 has 17 amino acids. Germline assignment: CDR1 SGHAT and CDR2 FQDESV (reference sequence). The CDR3 region has the DNA TGTGCCAGCAGTGCGACCGGGACTAGAGAATACAACTACGAGCAGTACTTC. Protein sequence: CASSATGTREYNYEQYF.

The J gene is TRBJ1-5, the V gene TRBV6-5; D ambiguous. This CDR3 is 13 amino acids long. Germline V gene lookup returns CDR1 MNHEY and CDR2 SVGAGI. The germline V and J ends were trimmed by 2 bases and 4 bases, with 6 bases remaining between them. In DNA, the CDR3 is TGTGCCAGCAGTTACAGCCTAAATCAGCCCCAGCATTTT. This gives the protein CASSYSLNQPQHF.

This chain joins TRBV7-9 and TRBJ1-6, with D unclear. Trimming shortened V by 5 bases and J by 14 bases, and 13 bases separated the two germline ends. The CDR3 is 12 amino acids. Germline CDR1 and CDR2: SEHNR and FQNEAQ (reference sequence). The chain's CDR3 is CASSPPASTLHF. The CDR3 coding sequence is TGTGCCAGCAGCCCACCGGCCTCTACCCTCCACTTT.

In this sample, this clone turned up a few times. This rearrangement joins TRBV28 to TRBJ2-2; the match to TRBD2 covers 12 bases. CDR3 size: 17 residues. CDR1 MDHEN and CDR2 SYDVKM come from the germline V gene. V lost 2 bases, J lost 2 bases, and 3 bases stayed unmatched. The CDR3 sequence: CASSLRLAGANTGELFF. The CDR3 nucleotides read TGTGCCAGCAGTTTAAGACTAGCGGGAGCCAACACCGGGGAGCTGTTTTTT.

This chain links TRBV5-6 with TRBJ1-4; D uncertain. CDR3 size: 12 residues. Germline values: CDR1 SGHDT, CDR2 YYEEEE. Trimming stripped 0 bases from V and 8 bases from J, with 5 bases between. The CDR3 is CASSLVEEKLFF. In DNA, the CDR3 is TGTGCCAGCAGCTTGGTGGAGGAAAAACTGTTTTTT.

This chain links TRBV28 with TRBJ1-2; weak D call: TRBD1 (6 bases). Germline lookup yields CDR1 MDHEN and CDR2 SYDVKM. The CDR3 has 15 amino acids. V was clipped by 1 base and J by 8 bases, with 17 bases between them. CDR3 sequence reads: CASSLLMGQGSGYTF. In DNA, the CDR3 is TGTGCCAGCAGTTTATTAATGGGGCAGGGGAGCGGCTACACCTTC.

The chain joins TRBV18 to TRBJ2-3; D gene ambiguous. CDR3 size: 15 residues. V was shortened by 2 bases and J by 0 bases, with 9 bases between the two germline ends. Germline values: CDR1 KGHSH, CDR2 LQKENI. CDR3 bases: TGTGCCAGCTCACCATTACTACAGAGCACAGATACGCAGTATTTT. Encoded protein: CASSPLLQSTDTQYF.

This clone was found once. This rearrangement joins TRBV9 to TRBJ2-2; D not certain. V was clipped by 4 bases and J by 6 bases, with 16 bases between them. Germline V gives CDR1 SGDLS, CDR2 YYNGEE. The CDR3 covers 15 residues. The CDR3 DNA is TGTGCCAGCAGCCTGGCCGCGTGGCCCGCCGGGGAGCTGTTTTTT. This sequence encodes CASSLAAWPAGELFF.

The chain joins TRBV5-4 to TRBJ1-2; the D gene is possibly TRBD1 (5 bases). This CDR3 comprises 14 residues. V was pared by 3 bases and J by 4 bases, with 13 bases between. CDR1 is SGHNT, CDR2 YYREEE, per germline (reference sequence). In DNA, the CDR3 is TGTGCCAGCAGCTCGGGGGAGGGACCCTATGGCTACACCTTC. This gives the protein CASSSGEGPYGYTF.

V and J are TRBV7-2 and TRBJ1-5; 9 bases map to TRBD1. The ends lost 5 bases at V and 2 bases at J; junction bases unmatched: 13. Germline V gives CDR1 SGHTA, CDR2 FQGNSA. The CDR3 contains 18 residues. The CDR3 spells CASSRDTTGGAGNQPQHF. As DNA, the CDR3 is TGTGCCAGCAGCCGAGATACAACAGGGGGCGCAGGCAATCAGCCCCAGCATTTT.

CDR3 coding DNA: TGTGCCAGCAGTGAAGCAGACTCCTACGAGCAGTACTTC. Translation: CASSEADSYEQYF. The chain joins TRBV6-1 to TRBJ2-7; D gene unclear. This CDR3 has 13 amino acids. Germline values: CDR1 MNHNS, CDR2 SASEGT. The ends were cut back, 0 bases at V and 0 bases at J, with 3 bases in the middle.

The chain employs TRBV5-1 and TRBJ1-6; TRBD1 agrees at 8 bases. V trimming: 2 bases; J trimming: 9 bases; junction bases outside the gene matches: 7. The CDR3 contains 15 residues. CDR1 SGHRS and CDR2 YFSETQ come from the germline V gene. CDR3 in DNA: TGCGCCAGCAGCTTAGGGACAGGCGGGAGTTCACCCCTCCACTTT. Protein: CASSLGTGGSSPLHF.